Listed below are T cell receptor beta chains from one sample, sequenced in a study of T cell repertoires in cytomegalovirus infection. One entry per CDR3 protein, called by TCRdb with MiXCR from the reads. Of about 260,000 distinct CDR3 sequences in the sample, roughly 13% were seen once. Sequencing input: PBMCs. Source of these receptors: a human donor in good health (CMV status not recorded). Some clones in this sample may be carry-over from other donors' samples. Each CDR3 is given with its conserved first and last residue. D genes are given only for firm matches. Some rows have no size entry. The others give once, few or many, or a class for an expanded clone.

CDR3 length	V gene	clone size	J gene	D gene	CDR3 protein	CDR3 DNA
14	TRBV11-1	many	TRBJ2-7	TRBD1	CASSLVATGNEQYF	TGTGCCAGCAGCTTAGTGGCGACAGGGAACGAGCAGTACTTC
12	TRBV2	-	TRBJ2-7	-	CASSEIAQEQYF	TGTGCCAGCAGTGAAATCGCTCAAGAGCAGTACTTC
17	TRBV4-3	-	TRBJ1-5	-	CASSQDWATAFNQPQHF	TGCGCCAGCAGCCAAGATTGGGCGACAGCCTTTAATCAGCCCCAGCATTTT
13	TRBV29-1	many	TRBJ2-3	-	CSARDTITDTQYF	TGCAGCGCTCGTGACACGATCACAGATACGCAGTATTTT
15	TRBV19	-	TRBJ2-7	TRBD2	CASSTTRAGDGEQYF	TGTGCCAGTAGTACCACAAGAGCGGGGGATGGCGAGCAGTACTTC
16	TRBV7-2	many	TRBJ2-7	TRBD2	CASTLTSGSGGDEQYF	TGTGCCAGCACCTTGACTAGCGGGAGTGGAGGGGACGAGCAGTACTTC
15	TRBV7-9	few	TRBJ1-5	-	CASTRGGGINQPQHF	TGTGCCAGCACCCGGGGGGGAGGGATCAATCAGCCCCAGCATTTT
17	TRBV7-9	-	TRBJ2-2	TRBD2	CASSFPPLAGAVGELFF	TGTGCCAGCAGCTTTCCCCCTCTAGCGGGGGCCGTAGGGGAGCTGTTTTTT
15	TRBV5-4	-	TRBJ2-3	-	CASSLVGLSTDTQYF	TGTGCCAGCAGCCTGGTCGGCTTATCCACAGATACGCAGTATTTT
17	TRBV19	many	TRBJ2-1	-	CASSIQFGDSSYNEQFF	TGTGCCAGTAGTATACAATTCGGGGATAGTTCCTACAATGAGCAGTTCTTC
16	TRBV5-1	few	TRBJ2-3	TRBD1	CASSLDGTGSTDTQYF	TGCGCCAGCAGCTTGGACGGGACAGGGAGTACAGATACGCAGTATTTT